Listed below are T cell receptor beta chains from one sample, sequenced in a study of blood T cell repertoires in COVID-19. Assay used: immunoSEQ multiplex PCR; TCRdb lists only in-frame clones, some missing. The sample has more than 300,000 clones; more than 75% are singletons. Sequencing used PBMCs or T cells enriched from blood (not recorded which). The receptor set was obtained from a woman between 18 and 29 years old who had recovered from COVID-19. CDR3s include the opening cysteine and the closing phenylalanine or tryptophan. Each record gives: J gene, clone size, D gene, V gene, CDR3 DNA, CDR3 protein. D genes are given only for firm matches. Clone size is not always given. Where it is, it says once, few, many or a class for expanded clones.

j_gene: TRBJ1-5; abundance: once; d_gene: -; v_gene: TRBV4-1; CDR3nt: TGCGCCAGCAGCCAACTAACGGGGAGCAATCAGCCCCAGCATTTT; CDR3aa: CASSQLTGSNQPQHF
j_gene: TRBJ2-1; abundance: -; d_gene: TRBD2; v_gene: TRBV9; CDR3nt: TGTGCCAGCAGCACTCGGGGGGGCAACGAGCAGTTCTTC; CDR3aa: CASSTRGGNEQFF
j_gene: TRBJ2-5; abundance: -; d_gene: -; v_gene: TRBV20-1; CDR3nt: TGCAGTGCTAGTGGGCAGGGGATGCGTCGTGGGGAGACCCAGTACTTC; CDR3aa: CSASGQGMRRGETQYF
j_gene: TRBJ1-1; abundance: -; d_gene: TRBD1; v_gene: TRBV4-1; CDR3nt: TGCGCCAGCAGCCAACCGGGACAGGGGGACACTGAAGCTTTCTTT; CDR3aa: CASSQPGQGDTEAFF
j_gene: TRBJ2-7; abundance: -; d_gene: -; v_gene: TRBV12-3/TRBV12-4; CDR3nt: TGTGCCAGCACCCGTAGCGCTTCCTACGAGCAGTACTTC; CDR3aa: CASTRSASYEQYF
j_gene: TRBJ2-7; abundance: -; d_gene: TRBD2; v_gene: TRBV9; CDR3nt: TGTGCCAGCAGCGGGGGCGGGGGGGCCTTCGAGCAGTACTTC; CDR3aa: CASSGGGGAFEQYF
j_gene: TRBJ1-1; abundance: few; d_gene: -; v_gene: TRBV11-2; CDR3nt: TGTGCCAGCAGCTCCCAGGCTCCGGGAGATATGAACACTGAAGCTTTCTTT; CDR3aa: CASSSQAPGDMNTEAFF
j_gene: TRBJ1-4; abundance: -; d_gene: -; v_gene: TRBV6-5; CDR3nt: TGTGCCAGCAGCCCGGGAGGGCAAACTAATGAAAAACTGTTTTTT; CDR3aa: CASSPGGQTNEKLFF
j_gene: TRBJ1-4; abundance: -; d_gene: TRBD1; v_gene: TRBV9; CDR3nt: TGTGCCAGCAGCGTACAGGACAGGGAGAATGAAAAACTGTTTTTT; CDR3aa: CASSVQDRENEKLFF
j_gene: TRBJ1-6; abundance: once; d_gene: -; v_gene: TRBV6-1; CDR3nt: TGTGCCAGCAGTGAACAGGGGTGGTATAATTCACCCCTCCACTTT; CDR3aa: CASSEQGWYNSPLHF
j_gene: TRBJ2-2; abundance: -; d_gene: TRBD2; v_gene: TRBV30; CDR3nt: TGTGCCTGCCTCACCGGGACTAGCGGGGCCACCGGGGAGCTGTTTTTT; CDR3aa: CACLTGTSGATGELFF
j_gene: TRBJ2-4; abundance: -; d_gene: TRBD2; v_gene: TRBV11-2; CDR3nt: TGTGCCAGCAGCCAGGGACTAGCGGGGGCCCCGCCCAGCATTCAGTACTTC; CDR3aa: CASSQGLAGAPPSIQYF
j_gene: TRBJ1-3; abundance: -; d_gene: -; v_gene: TRBV2; CDR3nt: TGTGCCAGCGGGGGGGATGACCGGAGCTCTGGAAACACCATATATTTT; CDR3aa: CASGGDDRSSGNTIYF
j_gene: TRBJ2-5; abundance: -; d_gene: TRBD1; v_gene: TRBV5-8; CDR3nt: TGTGCCAGCAGCTTGGGTACAGGGGTCCAAGAGACCCAGTACTTC; CDR3aa: CASSLGTGVQETQYF
j_gene: TRBJ1-5; abundance: -; d_gene: TRBD1; v_gene: TRBV4-3; CDR3nt: TGCGCCAGCAGCCAAGACAGACAGGGCGGACAGCCCCAGCATTTT; CDR3aa: CASSQDRQGGQPQHF
j_gene: TRBJ2-1; abundance: -; d_gene: -; v_gene: TRBV6-6; CDR3nt: TGTGCCAGCAGTCCTCTGGGGGCGGGGGCATCCTACAATGAGCAGTTCTTC; CDR3aa: CASSPLGAGASYNEQFF
j_gene: TRBJ2-5; abundance: once; d_gene: TRBD2; v_gene: TRBV7-2; CDR3nt: TGTGCCAGCAGCATCGGGACTAGCGGGAGGGGGTGGCAAGAGACCCAGTACTTC; CDR3aa: CASSIGTSGRGWQETQYF
j_gene: TRBJ2-5; abundance: -; d_gene: TRBD2; v_gene: TRBV2; CDR3nt: TGTGCCAGCAGAGCCGGGACTAAAGAGACCCAGTACTTC; CDR3aa: CASRAGTKETQYF
j_gene: TRBJ2-2; abundance: -; d_gene: TRBD1; v_gene: TRBV29-1; CDR3nt: TGCAGCGTTGATATGACAGGGGGCGGCGGGGAGCTGTTTTTT; CDR3aa: CSVDMTGGGGELFF
j_gene: TRBJ2-1; abundance: -; d_gene: TRBD2; v_gene: TRBV9; CDR3nt: TGTGCCAGCAGCGAGGGACTAGCGGGGGCCGATGAGCAGTTCTTC; CDR3aa: CASSEGLAGADEQFF
j_gene: TRBJ1-5; abundance: -; d_gene: TRBD1; v_gene: TRBV5-4; CDR3nt: TGTGCCAGCAGCTACGGGACAGGGGGCGAGCCCCAGCATTTT; CDR3aa: CASSYGTGGEPQHF
j_gene: TRBJ2-1; abundance: -; d_gene: TRBD1; v_gene: TRBV27; CDR3nt: TGTGCCAGCAGTCCAAACAGGGGTTTGGGCAATGAGCAGTTCTTC; CDR3aa: CASSPNRGLGNEQFF
j_gene: TRBJ2-7; abundance: -; d_gene: TRBD1; v_gene: TRBV5-5; CDR3nt: TGTGCCAGCAGCCCACCCGGACAGGCCTACGAGCAGTACTTC; CDR3aa: CASSPPGQAYEQYF
j_gene: TRBJ1-1; abundance: -; d_gene: TRBD1; v_gene: TRBV3-1/TRBV3-2; CDR3nt: TGTGCCAGCAGCCAAGATCGCTCCCGGGACAGGGACACTGAAGCTTTCTTT; CDR3aa: CASSQDRSRDRDTEAFF
j_gene: TRBJ2-1; abundance: -; d_gene: TRBD2; v_gene: TRBV4-2; CDR3nt: TGTGCCAGCAGCCAAGATAATAGCGGGGGGTCCAATGAGCAGTTCTTC; CDR3aa: CASSQDNSGGSNEQFF
j_gene: TRBJ2-3; abundance: -; d_gene: TRBD2; v_gene: TRBV5-6; CDR3nt: TGTGCCAGCTTTAGCGGGGGCCTGGGGACAGATACGCAGTATTTT; CDR3aa: CASFSGGLGTDTQYF
j_gene: TRBJ1-2; abundance: -; d_gene: TRBD1; v_gene: TRBV6-5; CDR3nt: TGTGCCACGCATTCGACAGGGTCAGGCTACACCTTC; CDR3aa: CATHSTGSGYTF
j_gene: TRBJ1-5; abundance: -; d_gene: TRBD1; v_gene: TRBV28; CDR3nt: TGTGCCAGCAGTTTAGGGGGGACAGGAGGTCAGCCCCAGCATTTT; CDR3aa: CASSLGGTGGQPQHF
j_gene: TRBJ2-1; abundance: -; d_gene: TRBD1; v_gene: TRBV5-6; CDR3nt: TGTGCCAGCAGCTCGGGGACAGGTGGCCCCTACAATGAGCAGTTCTTC; CDR3aa: CASSSGTGGPYNEQFF
j_gene: TRBJ1-2; abundance: -; d_gene: TRBD1; v_gene: TRBV10-3; CDR3nt: TGTGCCATCGGGAATCCCGACAGGGGACGTAGTGGCTACACCTTC; CDR3aa: CAIGNPDRGRSGYTF
j_gene: TRBJ1-2; abundance: -; d_gene: -; v_gene: TRBV6-5; CDR3nt: TGTGCCAGCAGTTTCGCGGGGCATGGCTACACCTTC; CDR3aa: CASSFAGHGYTF
j_gene: TRBJ2-7; abundance: -; d_gene: TRBD2; v_gene: TRBV19; CDR3nt: TGTGCCAGTAGTATTGACAGCGGGGGCCCCGCGGGCGAGCAGTACTTC; CDR3aa: CASSIDSGGPAGEQYF
j_gene: TRBJ1-1; abundance: -; d_gene: -; v_gene: TRBV20-1; CDR3nt: TGCAGTGCTAGTCGGCGGGGGGGGGCTCTGAACACTGAAGCTTTCTTT; CDR3aa: CSASRRGGALNTEAFF
j_gene: TRBJ2-7; abundance: -; d_gene: -; v_gene: TRBV9; CDR3nt: TGTGCCAGCAGCGTAGCGGGTGGGGCTACCTACGAGCAGTACTTC; CDR3aa: CASSVAGGATYEQYF
j_gene: TRBJ2-1; abundance: once; d_gene: -; v_gene: TRBV19; CDR3nt: TGTGCCAGTAGTATTAATCGTCTCAATGAGCAGTTCTTC; CDR3aa: CASSINRLNEQFF
j_gene: TRBJ1-6; abundance: -; d_gene: -; v_gene: TRBV7-9; CDR3nt: TGTGCCAGCGAGGGGGGGGCCAATTCACCCCTCCACTTT; CDR3aa: CASEGGANSPLHF
j_gene: TRBJ2-2; abundance: -; d_gene: -; v_gene: TRBV9; CDR3nt: TGTGCCAGCAGCGCCGGATTCAGGGGTTGGACCGGGGAGCTGTTTTTT; CDR3aa: CASSAGFRGWTGELFF
j_gene: TRBJ2-2; abundance: -; d_gene: -; v_gene: TRBV18; CDR3nt: TGTGCCAGCTCACCGGACCTAGTTGGGCGGGGGAACACCGGGGAGCTGTTTTTT; CDR3aa: CASSPDLVGRGNTGELFF
j_gene: TRBJ1-2; abundance: once; d_gene: -; v_gene: TRBV5-6; CDR3nt: TGTGCCAGCAGCGACGCGCAGGGATATCGTGGCTACACCTTC; CDR3aa: CASSDAQGYRGYTF
j_gene: TRBJ1-2; abundance: -; d_gene: -; v_gene: TRBV29-1; CDR3nt: TGCAGCGTCAGGCCAGACGTCGTACAGGCCTATGGCTACACCTTC; CDR3aa: CSVRPDVVQAYGYTF
j_gene: TRBJ2-1; abundance: -; d_gene: TRBD2; v_gene: TRBV27; CDR3nt: TGTGCCAGCAGTTTATCAACTAGCGGGGGCTACAATGAGCAGTTCTTC; CDR3aa: CASSLSTSGGYNEQFF
j_gene: TRBJ2-2; abundance: once; d_gene: -; v_gene: TRBV28; CDR3nt: TGTGCCAGCTTTGGCAGGGACACCGGGGAGCTGTTTTTT; CDR3aa: CASFGRDTGELFF
j_gene: TRBJ1-1; abundance: -; d_gene: TRBD1; v_gene: TRBV5-1; CDR3nt: TGCGCCAGCAGCTTGTGGGACAGGGGCTGGACTGAAGCTTTCTTT; CDR3aa: CASSLWDRGWTEAFF
j_gene: TRBJ1-1; abundance: -; d_gene: -; v_gene: TRBV6-5; CDR3nt: TGTGCCAGCAGCACACCAGGGGCCACTGAAGCTTTCTTT; CDR3aa: CASSTPGATEAFF
j_gene: TRBJ1-2; abundance: -; d_gene: -; v_gene: TRBV18; CDR3nt: TGTGCCAGCGACCTACAGGGTCAAGGAGGCTACACCTTC; CDR3aa: CASDLQGQGGYTF
j_gene: TRBJ1-1; abundance: -; d_gene: TRBD1; v_gene: TRBV18; CDR3nt: TGTGCCAGCTCATCCGGGACAGCCAACACTGAAGCTTTCTTT; CDR3aa: CASSSGTANTEAFF
j_gene: TRBJ1-4; abundance: -; d_gene: TRBD1; v_gene: TRBV19; CDR3nt: TGTGCCAGTAGAGACAGGGACAATAATGAAAAACTGTTTTTT; CDR3aa: CASRDRDNNEKLFF
j_gene: TRBJ1-5; abundance: -; d_gene: TRBD1; v_gene: TRBV19; CDR3nt: TGTGCCAGTAGACGGACAGGGATTAGCAATCAGCCCCAGCATTTT; CDR3aa: CASRRTGISNQPQHF
j_gene: TRBJ2-7; abundance: -; d_gene: -; v_gene: TRBV19; CDR3nt: TGTGCCAGTAGTGCGGATAGGTTCTCCTACGAGCAGTACTTC; CDR3aa: CASSADRFSYEQYF
j_gene: TRBJ2-5; abundance: -; d_gene: TRBD2; v_gene: TRBV27; CDR3nt: TGTGCCAGTAGACCCGTATCGGGGGGGGAGACCCAGTACTTC; CDR3aa: CASRPVSGGETQYF
j_gene: TRBJ1-2; abundance: -; d_gene: -; v_gene: TRBV5-1; CDR3nt: TGCGCCAGCAGCTCCAGGGATAACTATGGCTACACCTTC; CDR3aa: CASSSRDNYGYTF
j_gene: TRBJ2-7; abundance: -; d_gene: -; v_gene: TRBV5-6; CDR3nt: TGTGCCAGCAGCACCTACATAAGGCGACAGGTGGAACCTGCCTACGAGCAGTACTTC; CDR3aa: CASSTYIRRQVEPAYEQYF
j_gene: TRBJ1-2; abundance: -; d_gene: TRBD1; v_gene: TRBV4-2; CDR3nt: TGTGCCAGCAGCCAGACAGGGGGCGATGGCTACACCTTC; CDR3aa: CASSQTGGDGYTF
j_gene: TRBJ1-1; abundance: -; d_gene: -; v_gene: TRBV5-3; CDR3nt: TGTGCCAGAAGATCCCCCAGCTTTCAGCTACCAGGGAACACTGAAGCTTTCTTT; CDR3aa: CARRSPSFQLPGNTEAFF
j_gene: TRBJ1-4; abundance: -; d_gene: TRBD1; v_gene: TRBV19; CDR3nt: TGTGCCAGTAGTATCGCAGGGGGCACTGAAAAACTGTTTTTT; CDR3aa: CASSIAGGTEKLFF
j_gene: TRBJ2-1; abundance: -; d_gene: -; v_gene: TRBV7-6; CDR3nt: TGTGCCAGCAGCCCCCCGGGGGTTCGGGGCAATGAGCAGTTCTTC; CDR3aa: CASSPPGVRGNEQFF
j_gene: TRBJ1-2; abundance: -; d_gene: -; v_gene: TRBV7-8; CDR3nt: TGTGCCAGCAGCTTAGGGGTGCAGGGGGGCTACACCTTC; CDR3aa: CASSLGVQGGYTF
j_gene: TRBJ1-1; abundance: -; d_gene: -; v_gene: TRBV27; CDR3nt: TGTGCCAGCAGTTTATACAGGGACACTGAAGCTTTCTTT; CDR3aa: CASSLYRDTEAFF
j_gene: TRBJ2-5; abundance: -; d_gene: TRBD1; v_gene: TRBV30; CDR3nt: TGTGTCTGGAGCGCTGGGGACAGGGACATTCAAGAGACCCAGTACTTC; CDR3aa: CVWSAGDRDIQETQYF